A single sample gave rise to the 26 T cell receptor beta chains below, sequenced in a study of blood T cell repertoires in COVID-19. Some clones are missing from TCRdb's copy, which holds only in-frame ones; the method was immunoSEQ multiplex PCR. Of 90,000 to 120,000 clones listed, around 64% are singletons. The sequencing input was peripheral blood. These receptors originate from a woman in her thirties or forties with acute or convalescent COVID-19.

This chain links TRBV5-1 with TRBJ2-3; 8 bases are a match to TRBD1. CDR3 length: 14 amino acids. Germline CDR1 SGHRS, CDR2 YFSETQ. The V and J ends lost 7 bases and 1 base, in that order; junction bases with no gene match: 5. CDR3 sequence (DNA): TGCGCCAGCGGAGAACAGGGGGGCACAGATACGCAGTATTTT. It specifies CASGEQGGTDTQYF.

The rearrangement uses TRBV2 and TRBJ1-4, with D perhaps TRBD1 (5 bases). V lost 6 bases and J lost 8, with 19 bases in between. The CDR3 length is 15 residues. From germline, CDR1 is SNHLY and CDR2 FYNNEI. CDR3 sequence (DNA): TGTGCCAGCAGCGCGGGACTCCTGGGGGGGGAAAAACTGTTTTTT. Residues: CASSAGLLGGEKLFF.

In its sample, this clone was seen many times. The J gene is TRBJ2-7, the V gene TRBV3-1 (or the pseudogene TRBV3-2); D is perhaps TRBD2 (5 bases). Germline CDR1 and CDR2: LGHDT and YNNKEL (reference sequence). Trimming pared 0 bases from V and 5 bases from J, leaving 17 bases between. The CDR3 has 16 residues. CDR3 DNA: TGTGCCAGCAGCCAAGAAGTGGGGTCGGAGGAAAACGAGCAGTACTTC. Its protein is CASSQEVGSEENEQYF.

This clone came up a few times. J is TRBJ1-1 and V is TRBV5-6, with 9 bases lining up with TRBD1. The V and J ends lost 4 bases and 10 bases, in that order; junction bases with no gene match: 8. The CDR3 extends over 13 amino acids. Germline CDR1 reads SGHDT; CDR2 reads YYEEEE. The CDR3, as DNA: TGTGCCAGCAGCGCAACCGGGACAGGGAGAGCTTTCTTT. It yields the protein CASSATGTGRAFF.

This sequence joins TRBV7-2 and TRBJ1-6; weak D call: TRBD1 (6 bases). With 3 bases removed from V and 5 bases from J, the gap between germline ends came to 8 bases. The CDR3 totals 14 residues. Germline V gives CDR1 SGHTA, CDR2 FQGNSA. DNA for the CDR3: TGTGCCAGCAGCTTGGGACAAAATAATTCACCCCTCCACTTT. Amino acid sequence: CASSLGQNNSPLHF.

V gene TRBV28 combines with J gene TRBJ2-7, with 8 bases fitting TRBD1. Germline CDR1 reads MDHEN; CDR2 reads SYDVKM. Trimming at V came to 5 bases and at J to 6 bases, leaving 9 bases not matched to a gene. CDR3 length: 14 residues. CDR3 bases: TGTGCCAGCAGTGTTCCGGGGACAGGTCCCGAGCAGTACTTC. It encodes CASSVPGTGPEQYF.

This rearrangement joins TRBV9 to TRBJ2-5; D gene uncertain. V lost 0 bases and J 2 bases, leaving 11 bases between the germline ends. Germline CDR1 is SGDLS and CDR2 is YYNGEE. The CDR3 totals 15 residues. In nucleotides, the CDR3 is TGTGCCAGCAGCGTAGAACCTGTGCGTCAAGAGACCCAGTACTTC. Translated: CASSVEPVRQETQYF.

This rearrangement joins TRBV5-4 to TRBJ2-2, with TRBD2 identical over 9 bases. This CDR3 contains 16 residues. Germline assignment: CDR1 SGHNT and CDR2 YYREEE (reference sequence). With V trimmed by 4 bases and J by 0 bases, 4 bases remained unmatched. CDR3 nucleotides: TGTGCCAGCAGCGATCGGACTAGCGCGAACACCGGGGAGCTGTTTTTT. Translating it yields CASSDRTSANTGELFF.

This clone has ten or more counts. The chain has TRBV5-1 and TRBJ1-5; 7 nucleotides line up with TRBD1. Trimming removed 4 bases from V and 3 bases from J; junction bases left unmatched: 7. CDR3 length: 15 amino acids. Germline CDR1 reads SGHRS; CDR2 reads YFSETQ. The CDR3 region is CASSPTGQTNQPQHF. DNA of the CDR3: TGCGCCAGCAGCCCGACGGGACAGACCAATCAGCCCCAGCATTTT.

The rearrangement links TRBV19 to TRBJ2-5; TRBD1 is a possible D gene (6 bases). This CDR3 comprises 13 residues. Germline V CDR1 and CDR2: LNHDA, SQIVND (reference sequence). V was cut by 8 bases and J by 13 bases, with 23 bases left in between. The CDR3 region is CASSDRTALPRYF. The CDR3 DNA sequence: TGTGCCAGTTCGGATCGGACAGCGCTACCACGGTACTTC.

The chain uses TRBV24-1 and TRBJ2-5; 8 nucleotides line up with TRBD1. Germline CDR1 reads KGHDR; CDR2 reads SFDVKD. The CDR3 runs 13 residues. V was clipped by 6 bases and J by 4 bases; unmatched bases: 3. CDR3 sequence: CATSQGARETQYF. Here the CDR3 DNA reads TGTGCCACCAGTCAGGGGGCACGAGAGACCCAGTACTTC.

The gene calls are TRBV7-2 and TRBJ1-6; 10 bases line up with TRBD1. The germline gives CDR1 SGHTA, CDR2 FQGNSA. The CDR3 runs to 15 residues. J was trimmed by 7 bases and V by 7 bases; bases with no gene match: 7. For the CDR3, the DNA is TGTGCCAGCAATATCTGGGACAGGGGAAATTCACCCCTCCACTTT. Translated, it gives CASNIWDRGNSPLHF.

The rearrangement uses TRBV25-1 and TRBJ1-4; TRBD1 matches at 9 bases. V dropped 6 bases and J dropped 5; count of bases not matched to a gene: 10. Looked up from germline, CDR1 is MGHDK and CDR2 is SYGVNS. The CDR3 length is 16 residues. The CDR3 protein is CASSPLGGTGNEKLFF. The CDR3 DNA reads TGTGCCAGCAGCCCCCTCGGGGGGACAGGGAATGAAAAACTGTTTTTT.

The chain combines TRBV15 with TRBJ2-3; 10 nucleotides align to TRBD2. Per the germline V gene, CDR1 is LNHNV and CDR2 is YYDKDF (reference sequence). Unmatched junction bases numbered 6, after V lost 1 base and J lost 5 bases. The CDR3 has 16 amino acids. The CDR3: CATSRGPSGGKDTQYF. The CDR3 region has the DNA TGTGCCACCAGCAGAGGGCCTAGCGGGGGAAAAGATACGCAGTATTTT.

Here the CDR3 reads CASSRQGNSGNTIYF. For the CDR3, the DNA is TGTGCCAGCTCACGACAGGGAAACTCTGGAAACACCATATATTTT. This sequence joins TRBV18 and TRBJ1-3; 7 bases align to TRBD1. The V gene end was trimmed by 4 bases and the J gene end by 0 bases; junction bases not matched to a gene: 3. CDR1 and CDR2 from the germline V gene are KGHSH and LQKENI. CDR3 size: 15 residues.

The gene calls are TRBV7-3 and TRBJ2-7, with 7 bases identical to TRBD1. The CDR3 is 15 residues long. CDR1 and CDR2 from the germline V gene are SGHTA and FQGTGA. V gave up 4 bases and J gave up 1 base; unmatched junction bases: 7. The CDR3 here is CASSYRQGPSYEQYF. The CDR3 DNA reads TGTGCCAGCAGCTACAGACAGGGACCATCCTACGAGCAGTACTTC.

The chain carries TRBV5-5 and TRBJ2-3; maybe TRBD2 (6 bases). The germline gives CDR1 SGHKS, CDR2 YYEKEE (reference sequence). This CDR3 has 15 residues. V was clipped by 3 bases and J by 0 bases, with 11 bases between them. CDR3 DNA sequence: TGTGCCAGCAGCTCGATGGCGGGGAGCACAGATACGCAGTATTTT. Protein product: CASSSMAGSTDTQYF.

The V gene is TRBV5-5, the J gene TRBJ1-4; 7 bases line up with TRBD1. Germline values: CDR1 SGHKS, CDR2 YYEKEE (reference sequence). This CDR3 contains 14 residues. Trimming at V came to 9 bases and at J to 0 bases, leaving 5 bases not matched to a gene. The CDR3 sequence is CATQGTTTNEKLFF. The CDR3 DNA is TGTGCCACACAGGGGACCACAACTAATGAAAAACTGTTTTTT.

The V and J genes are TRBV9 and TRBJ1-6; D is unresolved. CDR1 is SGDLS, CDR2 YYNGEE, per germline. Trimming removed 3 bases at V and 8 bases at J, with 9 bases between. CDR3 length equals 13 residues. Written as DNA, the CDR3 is TGTGCCAGCAGCGGCGGCTGGGATTCACCCCTCCACTTT. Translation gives CASSGGWDSPLHF.

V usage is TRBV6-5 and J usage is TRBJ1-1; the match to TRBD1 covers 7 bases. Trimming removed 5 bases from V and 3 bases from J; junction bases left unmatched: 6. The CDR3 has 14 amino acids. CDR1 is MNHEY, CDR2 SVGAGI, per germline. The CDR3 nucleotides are TGTGCCAGCAGTAGACAGGGTTGGGACACTGAAGCTTTCTTT. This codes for CASSRQGWDTEAFF.

CDR3 DNA: TGTGCCAGCAGCACCGGGACTACCTCCTACGAGCAGTACTTC. This codes for CASSTGTTSYEQYF. This chain links TRBV27 with TRBJ2-7; 7 bases map to TRBD2. The CDR3 length is 14 residues. Germline CDR1 reads MNHEY; CDR2 reads SMNVEV (reference sequence). Unmatched junction bases numbered 5, after V lost 6 bases and J lost 0 bases.

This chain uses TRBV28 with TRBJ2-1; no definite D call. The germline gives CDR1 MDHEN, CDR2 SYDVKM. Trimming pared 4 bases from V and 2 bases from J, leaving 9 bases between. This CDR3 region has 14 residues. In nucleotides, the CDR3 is TGTGCCAGCAGTTGGGCAGCTACCTACAATGAGCAGTTCTTC. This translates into CASSWAATYNEQFF. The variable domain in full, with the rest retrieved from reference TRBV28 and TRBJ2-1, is DVKVTQSSRYLVKRTGEKVFLECVQDMDHENMFWYRQDPGLGLRLIYFSYDVKMKEKGDIPEGYSVSREKKERFSLILESASTNQTSMYLCASSWAATYNEQFFGPGTRLTVL.

The CDR3 DNA follows: TGTGCCAGCAGCTGTTTTGGGCGGGGGGGGAACAATGAGCAGTTCTTC. This encodes CASSCFGRGGNNEQFF. The J gene is TRBJ2-1, the V gene TRBV11-1; 9 bases align to TRBD2. V lost 4 bases, J lost 5 bases, and 9 bases stayed unmatched. Germline V lookup: CDR1 SGHAT, CDR2 FQDESV (reference sequence). This CDR3 is built from 16 residues.

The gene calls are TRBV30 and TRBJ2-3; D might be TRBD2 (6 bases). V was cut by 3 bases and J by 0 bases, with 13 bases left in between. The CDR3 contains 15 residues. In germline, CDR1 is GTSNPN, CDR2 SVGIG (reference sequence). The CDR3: CAWRGLSMSTDTQYF. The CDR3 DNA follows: TGTGCCTGGAGGGGACTTTCTATGAGCACAGATACGCAGTATTTT.

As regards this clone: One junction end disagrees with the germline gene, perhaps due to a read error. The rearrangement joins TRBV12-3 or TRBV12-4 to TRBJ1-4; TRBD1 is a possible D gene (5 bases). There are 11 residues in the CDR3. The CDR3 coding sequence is TGTGCCAGCAGGGGCAGGGAAAAAGTGTTTTTT. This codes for CASRGREKVFF.

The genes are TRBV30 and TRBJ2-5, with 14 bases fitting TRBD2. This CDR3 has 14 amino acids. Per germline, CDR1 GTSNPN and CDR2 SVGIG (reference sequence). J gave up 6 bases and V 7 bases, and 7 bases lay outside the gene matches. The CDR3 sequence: CASRLAGGGQTQYF. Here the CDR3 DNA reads TGTGCCTCTCGACTAGCGGGGGGGGGCCAGACCCAGTACTTC. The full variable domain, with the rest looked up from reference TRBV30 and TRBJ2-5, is SQTIHQWPATLVQPVGSPLSLECTVEGTSNPNLYWYRQAAGRGLQLLFYSVGIGQISSEVPQNLSASRPQDRQFILSSKKLLLSDSGFYLCASRLAGGGQTQYFGPGTRLLVL.